This is a list of T cell receptor beta chains from one sample in a study of blood T cell repertoires in COVID-19. Assay used: immunoSEQ multiplex PCR; TCRdb lists only in-frame clones, some missing. The sample contains 400,000 or so clones, over 75% of which appear only once. Specimen: PBMCs or T cells enriched from blood (not recorded which). These receptors were obtained from a man aged 35 to 55 in a cohort exposed to, infected with or recovered from COVID-19 (not recorded which). Both conserved end residues are part of each CDR3. Each record gives: CDR3 length, V gene, clone size, J gene, D gene, CDR3 protein, CDR3 DNA. A D gene is named only where the DNA matches it firmly. Expanded clones get a size class; other rows say once, few or many, or leave the size out.

>15|TRBV10-2|-|TRBJ1-2|TRBD1
CASSESQGTAYGYTF
TGCGCCAGCAGTGAGTCTCAAGGGACAGCATATGGCTACACCTTC
>15|TRBV2|-|TRBJ1-4|-
CASSGAGQRNEKLFF
TGTGCCAGCAGCGGAGCCGGACAGAGGAATGAAAAACTGTTTTTT
>16|TRBV9|-|TRBJ1-6|-
CASSVEWGPYNSPLHF
TGTGCCAGCAGCGTAGAGTGGGGGCCTTATAATTCACCCCTCCACTTT
>15|TRBV7-3|once|TRBJ2-7|TRBD2
CASSPLPSGRGEQYF
TGTGCCAGCAGCCCCCTTCCTAGCGGGAGGGGCGAGCAGTACTTC
>16|TRBV6-5|-|TRBJ2-1|-
CASSYQFGTPNNEQFF
TGTGCCAGCAGTTACCAATTCGGGACTCCTAACAATGAGCAGTTCTTC
>15|TRBV15|-|TRBJ1-5|-
CATSRGAGRNQPQHF
TGTGCCACCAGCAGAGGGGCAGGGCGCAATCAGCCCCAGCATTTT
>14|TRBV7-3|-|TRBJ1-6|-
CASSFGGRNSPLHF
TGTGCCAGCAGCTTCGGGGGGCGAAATTCACCCCTCCACTTT
>16|TRBV19|-|TRBJ2-1|-
CASSMRNLRPYNEQFF
TGTGCCAGTAGTATGAGGAATCTACGCCCGTACAATGAGCAGTTCTTC
>14|TRBV30|-|TRBJ1-2|-
CAWSVLRTADGYTF
TGTGCCTGGAGTGTTTTAAGGACAGCGGATGGCTACACCTTC
>12|TRBV7-9|-|TRBJ2-7|-
CASSLGAYEQYF
TGTGCCAGCAGCTTAGGGGCGTACGAGCAGTACTTC
>14|TRBV11-2|-|TRBJ1-2|-
CASSHPTGNYGYTF
TGTGCCAGCAGCCACCCCACAGGGAACTATGGCTACACCTTC
>16|TRBV6-4|-|TRBJ1-1|TRBD1
CASRLRTGGVNTEAFF
TGTGCCAGCAGATTAAGGACAGGGGGGGTGAACACTGAAGCTTTCTTT
>15|TRBV9|-|TRBJ2-2|TRBD1
CASSVGTGGTGELFF
TGTGCCAGCAGCGTAGGGACAGGGGGGACCGGGGAGCTGTTTTTT
>14|TRBV7-3|once|TRBJ1-1|-
CASSSDPEGEGAFF
TGTGCCAGCAGCTCAGACCCCGAGGGGGAGGGAGCTTTCTTT
>15|TRBV15|-|TRBJ2-7|TRBD2
CATSRGSGRIHEQYF
TGTGCCACCAGCAGAGGTAGCGGGAGGATCCACGAGCAGTACTTC
>14|TRBV2|-|TRBJ1-5|-
CASKTDRLNQPQHF
TGTGCCAGCAAAACAGACAGGCTCAATCAGCCCCAGCATTTT
>15|TRBV15|-|TRBJ1-4|-
CATSPLGAQSEKLFF
TGTGCCACCAGCCCTTTGGGAGCTCAAAGCGAAAAACTGTTTTTT
>17|TRBV27|-|TRBJ2-1|TRBD2
CASKTSGRTLSYNEQFF
TGTGCCAGCAAGACTAGCGGGAGAACCCTCTCCTACAATGAGCAGTTCTTC
>14|TRBV14|-|TRBJ1-4|TRBD1
CASSQSGGGEKLFF
TGTGCCAGCAGCCAATCAGGGGGTGGGGAAAAACTGTTTTTT
>16|TRBV21-1|-|TRBJ1-1|-
CASSRSPCTSNTEAFF
TGTGCCAGCAGCCGGAGCCCCTGCACCTCCAACACTGAAGCTTTCTTT
>15|TRBV28|-|TRBJ1-4|TRBD1
CASSPAGQSNEKLFF
TGTGCCAGCAGTCCCGCGGGACAGAGTAATGAAAAACTGTTTTTT
>14|TRBV18|-|TRBJ1-2|TRBD1
CASSPQDRDYGYTF
TGTGCCAGCTCACCCCAAGACAGGGACTATGGCTACACCTTC
>15|TRBV2|-|TRBJ2-2|-
CASGLGAVGTGELFF
TGTGCCAGCGGTTTGGGGGCGGTCGGAACCGGGGAGCTGTTTTTT
>13|TRBV29-1|-|TRBJ2-1|-
CSVPSASYNEQFF
TGCAGCGTTCCTAGCGCTAGCTACAATGAGCAGTTCTTC
>13|TRBV6-6|-|TRBJ2-4|-
CASSTGSWGIQYF
TGTGCCAGCAGTACAGGGTCCTGGGGCATTCAGTACTTC
>15|TRBV5-1|-|TRBJ2-1|TRBD2
CASSIGLGSYNEQFF
TGCGCCAGCAGCATAGGACTAGGGTCCTACAATGAGCAGTTCTTC
>15|TRBV13|-|TRBJ2-5|TRBD2
CASSLLAAAQETQYF
TGTGCCAGCAGCCTTCTAGCGGCAGCCCAAGAGACCCAGTACTTC
>13|TRBV10-3|-|TRBJ1-2|-
CAISAGVDYGYTF
TGTGCCATCAGTGCAGGGGTTGACTATGGCTACACCTTC
>16|TRBV7-9|-|TRBJ1-5|-
CASSGGAENSNQPQHF
TGTGCCAGCAGTGGAGGGGCGGAAAATAGCAATCAGCCCCAGCATTTT
>15|TRBV7-8|-|TRBJ2-1|-
CASSSGQSSYNEQFF
TGTGCCAGCAGCAGCGGACAGAGCTCCTACAATGAGCAGTTCTTC
>16|TRBV4-1|-|TRBJ2-1|-
CASSQVRVNSYNEQFF
TGCGCCAGCAGCCAAGTCCGGGTTAACTCCTACAATGAGCAGTTCTTC
>14|TRBV10-2|-|TRBJ2-5|-
CASKETRGEAAQYF
TGCGCCAGCAAGGAAACCAGGGGTGAAGCGGCCCAGTACTTC
>16|TRBV4-1|-|TRBJ2-2|TRBD1
CASSQPGQGAGGELFF
TGCGCCAGCAGCCAACCGGGACAGGGGGCGGGCGGGGAGCTGTTTTTT
>12|TRBV19|-|TRBJ1-5|-
CASAFGFQPQHF
TGTGCCAGCGCCTTCGGGTTTCAGCCCCAGCATTTT
>17|TRBV5-1|-|TRBJ1-4|-
CASSLGPRDKYNEKLFF
TGCGCCAGCAGCTTGGGGCCCCGGGACAAATATAATGAAAAACTGTTTTTT
>14|TRBV7-2|-|TRBJ2-5|TRBD2
CASSFSGSPETQYF
TGTGCCAGCAGTTTTAGCGGGAGTCCAGAGACCCAGTACTTC
>16|TRBV18|-|TRBJ2-1|-
CASSPPGRIGWNEQFF
TGTGCCAGCTCACCACCAGGGAGGATCGGATGGAATGAGCAGTTCTTC
>16|TRBV5-1|-|TRBJ1-4|-
CASSRTGGATNEKLFF
TGCGCCAGCAGCCGTACGGGAGGGGCAACTAATGAAAAACTGTTTTTT
>13|TRBV6-5|-|TRBJ2-5|TRBD1
CASSWDRSETQYF
TGTGCCAGCAGCTGGGACAGGTCGGAGACCCAGTACTTC
>16|TRBV28|-|TRBJ1-6|-
CASYQTGSSYNSPLHF
TGTGCCAGCTATCAGACGGGAAGCTCCTATAATTCACCCCTCCACTTT
>15|TRBV12-1|-|TRBJ2-7|-
CASSFGRTRRLEQYF
TGTGCCAGCAGCTTTGGGAGGACTAGAAGGCTCGAGCAGTACTTC
>16|TRBV30|-|TRBJ2-2|TRBD2
CALLGLAGSRGGELFF
TGTGCCTTACTCGGACTAGCGGGATCTCGGGGCGGGGAGCTGTTTTTT
>14|TRBV2|-|TRBJ1-5|-
CASKAQGGNQPQHF
TGTGCCAGTAAAGCACAGGGTGGCAATCAGCCCCAGCATTTT
>16|TRBV28|few|TRBJ2-1|TRBD2
CASSPTGTNPNNEQFF
TGTGCCAGCAGTCCAACCGGGACTAACCCTAACAATGAGCAGTTCTTC
>13|TRBV6-5|-|TRBJ2-5|TRBD2
CAIASGSLETQYF
TGTGCCATTGCTAGCGGGAGTCTTGAGACCCAGTACTTC
>14|TRBV3-1/TRBV3-2|-|TRBJ2-3|TRBD2
CASSPREGTDTQYF
TGTGCCAGCAGCCCCAGGGAGGGGACAGATACGCAGTATTTT
>15|TRBV28|few|TRBJ1-6|TRBD1
CASRPTTGIVSPLHF
TGTGCCAGCAGACCCACGACAGGGATCGTTTCACCCCTCCACTTT
>16|TRBV11-3|-|TRBJ2-2|TRBD1
CASSFTGTGYTGELFF
TGTGCCAGCAGCTTTACCGGGACAGGTTACACCGGGGAGCTGTTTTTT
>11|TRBV30|-|TRBJ1-1|-
CAWSWATEAFF
TGTGCCTGGAGCTGGGCCACTGAAGCTTTCTTT
>13|TRBV11-2|-|TRBJ1-5|-
CASSSGITQPQHF
TGTGCCAGCAGCTCAGGTATTACTCAGCCCCAGCATTTT